This T cell receptor beta chain was captured by sequencing in a study of T cell repertoires in cytomegalovirus infection. Per the germline V gene, CDR1 is LNHDA and CDR2 is SQIVND (reference sequence). V lost 3 bases and J lost 2, with 12 bases in between. This CDR3 has 15 amino acids. TCRdb reprocessed the reads via MiXCR and lists one record per CDR3 protein. Of about 740,000 distinct CDR3 sequences listed, approximately 34% were seen once; the top ten hold around 2.8%. The chain recombines TRBV19 with TRBJ2-3; D not certain. The sequenced material came from PBMCs. The TCR was taken from a human donor in good health (CMV status not recorded). Some clones in this sample may be carry-over from other donors' samples. The CDR3 nucleotides read TGTGCCAGTAGTATTTCCGCGATTAACACAGATACGCAGTATTTT. This sequence encodes CASSISAINTDTQYF.